A single sample gave rise to the 14 T cell receptor beta chains below, sequenced in a study of T cells in Graves' hyperthyroidism and ophthalmopathy. The CDR3 regions of TCR beta were amplified from RNA transcripts. HTBI primers were used for first-round RT-PCR of the TCR CDR3. TCRdb recomputed calls from the multiplex PCR reads with MiXCR, one row per CDR3 protein. The sample has about 270,000 distinct CDR3 sequences; roughly 15% are singletons. The sequenced material came from blood. These receptors originate from a woman between 45 and 65 years old with Graves' hyperthyroidism that later progressed to Graves' ophthalmopathy.

Of note for this clonotype: A clone one base away is much larger, so this may be a read error. This CDR3 is missing its conserved last phenylalanine or tryptophan, likely due to a read error. V is TRBV15 and J is TRBJ2-1, with 7 bases identical to TRBD2. The CDR3 runs to 15 residues. V was clipped by 1 base and J by 4 bases; unmatched bases: 4. From germline, CDR1 is LNHNV and CDR2 YYDKDF (reference sequence). The CDR3 sequence is CATSRGGGSYNEQFL. DNA of the CDR3: TGTGCCACCAGCAGAGGTGGCGGGAGTTACAATGAGCAGTTCCTC.

This clonotype was recorded at least ten times. This chain joins TRBV14 and TRBJ2-2; D remains ambiguous. CDR1 SGHDN and CDR2 FVKESK come from the germline V gene. Trimming stripped 4 bases from V and 1 base from J, with 13 bases between. CDR3 size: 16 residues. CDR3 sequence (DNA): TGTGCCAGCAGCCCCATCGGCCAGCAGAACACCGGGGAGCTGTTTTTT. Its translation: CASSPIGQQNTGELFF.

This clonotype was picked up a small number of times. This chain links TRBV11-1 with TRBJ1-2, with D possibly TRBD1 on 5 matching bases. V lost 5 bases to trimming and J lost 5 bases, with 27 bases between them. Germline CDR1 is SGHAT and CDR2 is FQDESV (reference sequence). CDR3 length: 18 amino acids. CDR3 DNA sequence: TGTGCCAGCAGCGTTAACCTGGGACGATTGGGTTCCAAGTATGGCTACACCTTC. This sequence encodes CASSVNLGRLGSKYGYTF.

This clonotype was seen only a few times. CDR3 DNA sequence: TGTGCCAGCAGCCAAGGTGCTAGCGGGGGGGAAGAGACCCAGTACTTC. It codes for CASSQGASGGEETQYF. This sequence joins TRBV4-2 and TRBJ2-5, with 12 bases identical to TRBD2. J was trimmed by 3 bases and V by 1 base; bases with no gene match: 3. In germline, CDR1 is LGHNA, CDR2 YNFKEQ. This CDR3 is built from 16 residues.

This rearrangement joins TRBV19 to TRBJ2-2; D is ambiguous. Germline CDR1 and CDR2: LNHDA and SQIVND (reference sequence). The CDR3 spans 11 residues. V was pared by 3 bases and J by 9 bases, with 5 bases between. CDR3 amino acids: CASSMGRELFF. Written as DNA, the CDR3 is TGTGCCAGTAGTATGGGTCGGGAGCTGTTTTTT. Full variable domain (missing parts from reference TRBV19 and TRBJ2-2): DGGITQSPKYLFRKEGQNVTLSCEQNLNHDAMYWYRQDPGQGLRLIYYSQIVNDFQKGDIAEGYSVSREKKESFPLTVTSAQKNPTAFYLCASSMGRELFFGEGSRLTVL.

There are a few counts of this clonotype. The chain carries TRBV5-1 and TRBJ2-5; D perhaps matches TRBD1 (6 bases). V lost 0 bases and J 5 bases, leaving 14 bases between the germline ends. The CDR3 has 15 residues. From germline, CDR1 is SGHRS and CDR2 YFSETQ. The CDR3 DNA follows: TGCGCCAGCAGCTTGGGGCAGGGGTTGATGGAGACCCAGTACTTC. Translation: CASSLGQGLMETQYF.

This clonotype has at least ten counts. V and J are TRBV20-1 and TRBJ2-3; TRBD2 agrees at 7 bases. This CDR3 spans 12 amino acids. Germline trimming cut 6 bases from V and 3 bases from J; bases unmatched to any gene: 3. Germline V gene lookup returns CDR1 DFQATT and CDR2 SNEGSKA (reference sequence). Here the CDR3 DNA reads TGCAGTGCGGCTAGCGGTACAGATACGCAGTATTTT. This translates into CSAASGTDTQYF.

This clonotype has more than one count but fewer than ten. The chain is built from TRBV10-3 and TRBJ1-6, with no clear D. The V end was cut by 3 bases, the J end by 14 bases, with 14 bases between. Germline V gene data show CDR1 as ENHRY and CDR2 as SYGVKD. This CDR3 is built from 13 residues. CDR3 amino acids: CAISEEVGLALHF. The DNA of the CDR3 is TGTGCCATCAGTGAAGAGGTTGGTCTTGCCCTCCACTTT.

On this clonotype: This clone may be a read error of a much larger clone one base away. This rearrangement joins TRBV18 to TRBJ2-5; D gene uncertain. CDR1 and CDR2 (germline): KGHSH, LQKENI. The CDR3 runs to 13 residues. The DNA of the CDR3 is TGTGCCAGCCCACCCTCGTCACGAGAGACCCAGTACTTC. Residues: CASPPSSRETQYF.

This clonotype was picked up a small number of times. The V and J genes are TRBV9 and TRBJ2-2; maybe TRBD1 (5 bases). The CDR3 covers 16 residues. CDR1 and CDR2 from the germline V gene are SGDLS and YYNGEE. Between the trimmed V and J ends, which lost 3 bases and 0 bases, there was a span of 12 bases. The CDR3 protein is CASSARTSPNTGELFF. The CDR3 DNA reads TGTGCCAGCAGCGCCCGGACATCACCGAACACCGGGGAGCTGTTTTTT.

This clonotype was recorded at least ten times. The J gene is TRBJ1-5, the V gene TRBV30; no clear D gene. CDR1 is GTSNPN, CDR2 SVGIG, per germline (reference sequence). The CDR3 covers 13 residues. Trimming shortened V by 1 base and J by 2 bases, and 6 bases separated the two germline ends. CDR3 in amino acids: CAWSESGNQPQHF. The CDR3 bases are TGTGCCTGGAGTGAGTCGGGCAATCAGCCCCAGCATTTT.

There are many counts of this clonotype. The V call is TRBV5-1, the J call TRBJ1-1; 7 bases agree with TRBD1. This CDR3 region has 15 residues. Losses at the gene ends were 5 bases for V and 3 bases for J; bases not matched to a gene: 10. Germline CDR1 and CDR2: SGHRS and YFSETQ. CDR3 amino acids: CASRDKLTGDTEAFF. For the CDR3, the DNA is TGCGCCAGCAGGGATAAGCTAACAGGGGACACTGAAGCTTTCTTT.

In its sample, this clonotype was seen many times. This chain uses TRBV20-1 with TRBJ2-1; 11 bases align to TRBD2. The germline gives CDR1 DFQATT, CDR2 SNEGSKA (reference sequence). The CDR3 is 12 amino acids. Unmatched junction bases numbered 6, after V lost 6 bases and J lost 11 bases. The CDR3 coding sequence is TGCAGTGCGGTTAGCGGGAGGGCCAAGCAGTTCTTC. Amino acid sequence: CSAVSGRAKQFF.

This clonotype was detected ten times or more. The rearrangement uses TRBV24-1 and TRBJ2-1; the match to TRBD2 covers 7 bases. The CDR3 covers 14 residues. Germline V gene sequence: CDR1 KGHDR, CDR2 SFDVKD. J was trimmed by 6 bases and V by 4 bases; bases with no gene match: 5. CDR3 protein: CATSELRESNEQFF. The CDR3 DNA reads as TGTGCCACCAGTGAATTGCGGGAGAGCAATGAGCAGTTCTTC.